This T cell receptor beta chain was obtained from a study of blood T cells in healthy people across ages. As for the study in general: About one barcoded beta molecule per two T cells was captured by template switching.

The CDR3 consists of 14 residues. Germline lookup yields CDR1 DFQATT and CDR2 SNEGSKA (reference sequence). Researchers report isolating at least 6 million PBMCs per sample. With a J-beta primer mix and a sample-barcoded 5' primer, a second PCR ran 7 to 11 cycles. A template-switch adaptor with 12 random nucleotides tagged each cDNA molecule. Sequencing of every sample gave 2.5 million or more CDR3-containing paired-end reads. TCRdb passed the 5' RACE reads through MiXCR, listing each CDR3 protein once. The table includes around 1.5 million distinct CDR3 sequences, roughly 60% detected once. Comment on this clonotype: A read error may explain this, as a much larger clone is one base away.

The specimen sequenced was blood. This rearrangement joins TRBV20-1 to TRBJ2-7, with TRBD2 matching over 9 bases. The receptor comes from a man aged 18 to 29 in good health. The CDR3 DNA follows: TGCAGTACTAGAAAGGACCTAGCGGGATTTGTGCAGTACTTC. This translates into CSTRKDLAGFVQYF.